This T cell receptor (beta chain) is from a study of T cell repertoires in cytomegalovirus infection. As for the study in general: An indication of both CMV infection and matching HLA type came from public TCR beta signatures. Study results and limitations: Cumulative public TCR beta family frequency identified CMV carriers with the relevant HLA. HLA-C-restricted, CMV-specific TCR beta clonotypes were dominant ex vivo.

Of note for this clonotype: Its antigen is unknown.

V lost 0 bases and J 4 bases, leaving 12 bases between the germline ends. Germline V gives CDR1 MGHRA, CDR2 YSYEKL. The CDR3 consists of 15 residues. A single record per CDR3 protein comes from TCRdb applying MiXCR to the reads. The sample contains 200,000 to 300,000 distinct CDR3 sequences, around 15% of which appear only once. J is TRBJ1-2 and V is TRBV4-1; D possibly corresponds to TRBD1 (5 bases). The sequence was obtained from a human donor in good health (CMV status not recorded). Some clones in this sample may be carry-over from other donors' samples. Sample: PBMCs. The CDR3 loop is CASSQEGVGGYGYTF. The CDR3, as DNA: TGCGCCAGCAGCCAAGAAGGGGTCGGGGGCTATGGCTACACCTTC.